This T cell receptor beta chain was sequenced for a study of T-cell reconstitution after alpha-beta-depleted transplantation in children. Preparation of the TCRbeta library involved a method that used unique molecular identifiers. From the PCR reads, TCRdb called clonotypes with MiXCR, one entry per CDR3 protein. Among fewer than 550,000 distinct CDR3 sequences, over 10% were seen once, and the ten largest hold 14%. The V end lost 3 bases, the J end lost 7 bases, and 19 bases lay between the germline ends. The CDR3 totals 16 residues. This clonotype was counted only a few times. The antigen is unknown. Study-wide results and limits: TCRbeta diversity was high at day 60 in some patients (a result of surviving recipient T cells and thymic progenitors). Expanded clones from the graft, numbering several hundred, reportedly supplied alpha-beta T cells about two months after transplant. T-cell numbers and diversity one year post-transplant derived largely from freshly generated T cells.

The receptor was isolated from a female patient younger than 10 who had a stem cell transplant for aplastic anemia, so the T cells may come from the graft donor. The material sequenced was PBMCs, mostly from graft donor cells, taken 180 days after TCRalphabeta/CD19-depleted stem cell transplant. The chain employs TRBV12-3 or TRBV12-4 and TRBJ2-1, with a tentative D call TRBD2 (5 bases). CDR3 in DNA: TGTGCCAGCAGTTTGGGAGAGACATTATCCAATAATGAGCAGTTCTTC. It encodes CASSLGETLSNNEQFF.